This T cell receptor beta chain derives from a study of early T cells in non-severe SARS-CoV-2 infection. Notes on the study in general: A preference for anti-spike CD8 responses marked VDJdb matching, which missed private and CD4 specificities.

This clonotype was seen repeatedly, ten times or more. The antigen remains unidentified. TCRdb reanalysed the 5' RACE reads using MiXCR and keeps one entry per CDR3 protein. The sample has approximately 69,000 distinct CDR3 sequences; approximately 12% are singletons. Trimming removed 4 bases at V and 0 bases at J, with 10 bases between. CDR3 length: 16 amino acids. Germline assignment: CDR1 SGHAT and CDR2 FQNNGV. The rearrangement links TRBV11-2 to TRBJ2-6; TRBD2 might be the D (5 bases). Sequenced sample: whole blood. This TCR was recovered from an adult who was a healthcare worker with PCR-confirmed SARS-CoV-2 infection or an uninfected control (not recorded which). The CDR3 DNA reads TGTGCCAGCAGCTCGTCCACTAGCTCTGGGGCCAACGTCCTGACTTTC. It specifies CASSSSTSSGANVLTF.